This T cell receptor beta chain was identified during a study of T cells in tuberculosis. On the study more broadly: CD1B tetramers identified T cells specific for mycobacterial lipid GMM.

Looked up from germline, CDR1 is LGHNA and CDR2 is YNFKEQ. The CDR3 covers 15 residues. The V segment lost 0 bases and the J segment 5 bases; nucleotides outside the gene matches: 0. Study-level results: A GMM-specific repertoire classifier reached 80% to 90% accuracy, AUROC 0.7 to 0.9.

As regards this clone: What it binds is not known.

Sequenced by immunoSEQ multiplex PCR; TCRdb stores in-frame clones only, minus some. This sample has roughly 41,000 clones; around 93% occur once, and the top ten carry 9% to 14%. The source material was PBMCs. The V call is TRBV4-2, the J call TRBJ1-6; 8 bases agree with TRBD1. This receptor was obtained from a donor aged 10-29 years with latent tuberculosis or without tuberculosis infection. Some clones in this sample may be carry-over from other donors' samples. CDR3 DNA: TGTGCCAGCAGCCAAGAACAGGGGGATAATTCACCCCTCCACTTT. Translated, it gives CASSQEQGDNSPLHF.